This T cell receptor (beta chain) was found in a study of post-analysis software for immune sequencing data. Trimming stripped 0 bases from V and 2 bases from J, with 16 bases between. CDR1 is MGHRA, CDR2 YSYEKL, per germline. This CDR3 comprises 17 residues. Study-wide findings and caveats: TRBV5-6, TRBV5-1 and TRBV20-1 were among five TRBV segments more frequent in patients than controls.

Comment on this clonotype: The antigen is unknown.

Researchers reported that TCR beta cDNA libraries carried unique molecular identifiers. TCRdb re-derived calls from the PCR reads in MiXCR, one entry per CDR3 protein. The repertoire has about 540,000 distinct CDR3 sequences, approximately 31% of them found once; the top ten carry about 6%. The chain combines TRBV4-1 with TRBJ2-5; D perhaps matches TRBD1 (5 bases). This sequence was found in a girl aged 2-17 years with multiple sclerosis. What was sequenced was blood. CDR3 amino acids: CASSQDLGDRRQETQYF. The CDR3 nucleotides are TGCGCCAGCAGCCAAGATCTCGGAGACAGAAGACAAGAGACCCAGTACTTC.